This record covers a single T cell receptor beta chain. The antigen this receptor binds is unknown. No much larger clonotype is one base removed from it; base qualities were not supplied. The cohort was made up of approximately 670 healthy bone marrow donors. Cohort members were all nominally healthy when sampled, although unrecorded immune exposures were likely present. The donor tested CMV seropositive and was one of the 289 seropositive cohort members. A peripheral blood sample was collected from each donor, and TCR beta sequencing was performed on peripheral blood mononuclear cells. Genomic DNA was extracted from the blood cell samples with the Qiagen DNeasy Blood Extraction Kit. Receptor amplification or capture employed the immunoSEQ multiplex PCR assay. A mixture of 60 forward primers for TCR Vbeta segments and 13 reverse primers for TCR Jbeta segments was used in the multiplex PCR. A multiplex PCR assay on genomic DNA amplified the CDR3 region of rearranged TCR beta genes. The amplified TCR beta libraries were sequenced on the Illumina HiSeq System as 87-base-pair reads. As for the original processing: A later analysis counted about 76 million unique TCR beta chains across the 700 or so repertoires, and some 12 million of these chains were shared by at least two donors. Raw reads were error-corrected and collapsed into unique sequences by a nearest-neighbor algorithm in which closely related sequences were merged to remove PCR and sequencing errors. Alignment of CDR3 sequences to IMGT reference sequences was used to assign V, D and J gene segments. For a sequence to be retained, at least a six-nucleotide match to both a V gene segment and a J gene segment was required. Rearrangements were classified as productive when the CDR3 lacked stop codons and remained in frame with V and J, and all other rearrangements were classified as non-productive. Following IMGT convention, CDR3 was defined as the stretch from the second conserved V-encoded cysteine to the conserved J-encoded phenylalanine. Sequences without an unambiguous match to a single V gene segment were excluded from the earlier analysis of over 500 of the donors. In an earlier analysis of about 590 of the donors, a V segment was called functional when productive rearrangements were above 56.7%, and segregating when the standard deviation between donors exceeded 5%. To diagnose cytomegalovirus status from the catalog of TCR beta chain sequences, a statistical classification framework was built. A later analysis assigned V and J genes by comparing TCR nucleotide sequences with IMGT/GENE-DB human TR gene sequences. The TCRdist pipeline was used in a later analysis to assign CDR3 sequences and most-parsimonious VDJ recombination scenarios. In a later analysis, each TCR beta chain was defined by its CDR3 amino acid sequence together with its V-gene family, and reads without a unique V-gene family were excluded. In a later analysis, 500 to 650 highly shared, low-generation-probability nucleotide sequences were removed to address suspected cross-contamination and a sequencing artifact. In a later analysis, a clonal expansion index was calculated for each public chain from normalized within-repertoire ranks of inferred template counts. Generation probabilities in a later analysis came from a VDJ recombination model fitted to out-of-frame rearrangements, and those results were checked against IGoR. Hypergeometric tests were used in a later analysis to score TCR-TCR, TCR-HLA and TCR-CMV co-occurrence, with a repertoire-size bias correction applied to the TCR pairs. To estimate false discovery rates, a later analysis permuted the HLA or CMV assignments 20 times. In a later analysis, co-occurring TCRs were grouped using DBSCAN, and TCRdist sequence similarity was added for clustering within HLA-allele-positive subsets. Repertoires with fewer than 30,000 or more than 120,000 public chains were left out of co-occurrence clustering, as were a handful of repertoires with anomalous nucleotide sharing. The immuneACCESS repertoire file appears here via TCRdb, limited to in-frame rearrangements. These files lack a portion of the clones; in checked studies, under half of the deficit traces to unresolved V genes, and the cause of the others is not known. V, J and clone size are those of that table, while D and trimming were read from the DNA. This sample is represented by 150,000 to 200,000 clones; roughly 13% of them were singletons. The ten largest make up approximately 7.8% of the sample.

This entry comes from a study of cytomegalovirus exposure and HLA in healthy donors (dated by TCRdb to about 2017). Describing the broader study: An earlier analysis of 550 to 700 of the donors reported 250 to 350 Gb of sequence data and some 120 million unique TCR beta sequences from 150 million to 200 million T cells. To study patterns of TCR occurrence, a later analysis re-analyzed previously published TCR beta repertoires from 666 donors and added high-resolution HLA genotyping. An earlier analysis of nearly 600 of the donors applied high-throughput TCR beta sequencing to assess whether each TCR beta V gene segment acted as functional or pseudogenic. Across under 500 genotyped donors of the cohort, an average of about 240,000 unique TCR beta nucleotide sequences per donor were sequenced, and approximately 17% of those sequences were non-productive. Donor age, sex, ethnicity and CMV serostatus were compiled together with the repertoire data. Typing coverage differed by locus: A, B, C, DRB1 and DQB1 were typed in about 620-640 donors, DQA1 in about 510, DPA1 in around 600, and DPB1 in just under 480. Every discovery cohort repertoire had been produced on one sequencing platform. HLA typing included class I and class II loci at four-digit resolution. Besides the first cohort of more than 650 subjects, a separate validation cohort made up of 95 to 150 different subjects was used. Using immunosequencing, the study profiled T cell repertoires from about 650 subjects and related those repertoires to cytomegalovirus serostatus. An early release that covered more than 550 HLA-typed donors contained approximately 300 gigabases of sequencing data and 85 million to 100 million unique TCR sequences. To predict cytomegalovirus infection status, the study brought together high-throughput TCR immunosequencing, statistical association of individual TCRs with disease status, and machine learning. Rather than drawing on any new phenotypic data, the later analysis identified candidate immune exposures from TCR beta sequences and the way those sequences occurred across donors. Of the roughly 390 genotyped donors, 70% to 90% were placed in the genetic ancestry cluster associated with self-reported Caucasian donors. The study aimed to test whether signatures of past pathogen exposure could be identified by cataloging public T cell receptors. A later genetic analysis took genome-wide SNP genotypes for about 65% of the 666 donors and used that subset as a discovery cohort. Because of strong linkage in the cohort, roughly 5 DR-DQ haplotypes were treated as single units for association and clustering. Study-wide conclusions, independent of this receptor: In a later analysis, most CMV-associated TCR beta chains were found to appear HLA-restricted, with HLA associations seemingly driven largely by CMV exposure. The sequencing pipeline was judged likely to have produced a cluster of highly shared sequence variants as a technical artifact. In vitro tests confirmed that a few of the cytomegalovirus-associated TCR beta chains recognize cytomegalovirus antigens. For the cohort, immune exposure information was limited to CMV serostatus. Cytomegalovirus status was reported to be diagnosed by the classifier with high specificity and sensitivity in both the original and validation cohorts. In an earlier analysis of roughly 560 of the donors, most TCR beta V segments were observed in productive rearrangements about 90% or about 30% of the time, broadly matching IMGT annotations. HLA typing was unavailable for some donors at each locus, so association tests used only the typed subset. In a later analysis, TCR association rates were found to vary across HLA loci, with the most associated TCRs seen for DRB1 alleles and the fewest for HLA-C alleles. The earlier analysis of 587 of the donors excluded 15 to 20 rarely observed V segments, including chromosome 9 orphons, because counts were too low. In a later analysis, HLA-associated TCR beta chains showed more clonal expansion and lower generation probabilities than non-associated chains that were equally common. A further reported finding was that TCR beta sequences accurately predicted the HLA-A and HLA-B alleles for most subjects in the first cohort. A later genetic analysis reported fewer N-insertions in productive TCRs among donors in an Asian-associated ancestry cluster than the roughly 620-donor mean. Correlated functional status among segregating V segments might be attributable to linkage disequilibrium, but an unknown experimental factor could not be ruled out. Because the 87-base-pair reads could not distinguish some IMGT-functional V segments, including TRBV6-2 and TRBV6-3, those segments were excluded. In a later analysis, several top co-occurrence clusters were reported to appear linked to parvovirus B19, influenza, CMV and Epstein-Barr virus. V-gene and J-gene trimming of TCR beta chains was associated with a missense DCLRE1C variant in a later genetic analysis, and the association was replicated in an independent cohort. Presence/absence analyses assumed roughly uniform sequencing depth across donors, an assumption that may not hold. It was suggested by the authors that the approach could potentially be generalized to other disease states and immunological phenotypes. At a false discovery rate of 0.05, a later analysis linked some 17,000 TCR beta sequences to specific HLA alleles. When HLA alleles, especially DR and DQ, strongly co-occurred, TCR associations were difficult to assign to individual alleles. In the study, some 160 TCR beta chains were listed as associated with cytomegalovirus. Across donors, most TCR sequences were observed very rarely, whereas some public TCRs were present in many individuals. This cohort had only TCR beta chains sequenced, and the lack of alpha or paired-chain data limited which features could be detected.

The CDR3 holds 16 amino acids from the cysteine to the phenylalanine. Of the read, only the CDR3 DNA is kept; its 48 bases are in frame from base 1. Trimming accounts for 3 bases at V and 4 bases at J, while the number of junction bases matched to no gene is 9. CDR1 is given as SGHTA and CDR2 as FQGNSA, both from the germline V gene. This sequence originates from a man in his forties or fifties in good health and CMV-seropositive. The sequencing sample was made of PBMCs. The chain is encoded by TRBV7-2 joined to TRBJ1-5, with 7 central nucleotides matching TRBD1. The sequence in DNA is TGTGCCAGCAGCTTGAACCCTCCGGGACAGAATCAGCCCCAGCATTTT. Protein translation: CASSLNPPGQNQPQHF.